This T cell receptor (beta chain) was documented in a study of blood T cell repertoires in COVID-19. Germline CDR1 and CDR2: MNHEY and SMNVEV (reference sequence). The CDR3 totals 13 residues. V lost 10 bases, J lost 13 bases, and 23 bases lay in between. The authors' processing: Reference gene primer amplification gave estimated nucleated cell counts. TCRdb's table, derived via immunoSEQ multiplex PCR, lists solely in-frame clones and lacks some. V, J and clone size derive from that table, while D and trimming were established from the DNA sequence. Among over 350,000 clones listed, roughly nine tenths were seen once.

The genes are TRBV27 and TRBJ2-1; D may be TRBD1 (6 bases). Material for sequencing was PBMCs or T cells enriched from blood (not recorded which). This receptor was taken from a woman younger than 30 with acute COVID-19. The CDR3 here is CATRDTGLSSQFF. CDR3 coding DNA: TGTGCCACCCGGGACACGGGCTTGAGTAGCCAGTTCTTC.